This record looks at one T cell receptor beta chain sequence and its context. Its antigen is undetermined. RNA transcripts yielded amplified TCR beta CDR3 regions. A set of HTBI primers served as the primers for a first-round RT-PCR of the TCR CDR3. Each CDR3 protein gets one entry after TCRdb re-called the multiplex PCR reads with MiXCR. Of 350,000 to 450,000 distinct CDR3 sequences in the sample, about 15% were seen once. The sample comes from a study of T cells in Graves' hyperthyroidism and ophthalmopathy. Study-wide results and caveats: Using 13 V-J features, a model discriminated ophthalmopathy from stable hyperthyroidism.

Hyperthyroidism in the patients, aged 18 to 65, was newly diagnosed and under 2 months in duration. Diagnostic assessment was based on clinical symptoms, serum thyroxine and TRAb, thyroid ultrasound and orbital computed tomography. Sequenced input: blood. This clonotype originated in a woman aged 55-75 years with Graves' hyperthyroidism.

The CDR3 here is CASSFWEMTDTQYF. The CDR3 DNA follows: TGTGCCAGCAGCTTTTGGGAGATGACAGATACGCAGTATTTT. The chain is built from TRBV11-2 and TRBJ2-3; tentative D call: TRBD2 (5 bases). Per the germline V gene, CDR1 is SGHAT and CDR2 is FQNNGV. This CDR3 spans 14 amino acids. The V and J ends lost 3 bases and 3 bases respectively, with 10 bases between them.